This entry describes one TCR beta chain. The target antigen is unknown. The germline V and J ends were trimmed by 5 bases and 0 bases, with 10 bases remaining between them. The CDR3 loop spans 14 amino acids. It was through 5'RACE template switching that TCR cDNA was made, with a universal primer site and UMIs added. MiXCR, run by TCRdb on the 5' RACE reads, gives a single entry per CDR3 protein. The sample consists of a few hundred thousand distinct CDR3 sequences, less than 3.5% of them appearing once. The data were taken from a study of T cells after yellow fever vaccination. Study-level information: The fractions with low cell numbers were processed using SMART-Seq v4 Ultra Low Input. Broader study findings: The secondary response showed a weaker magnitude and a faster peak, day 5 versus 15. Post-booster repertoires again held most primary-vaccination clones (approximately 96% CD4, 80% to 90% CD8).

The chain links TRBV12-3 or TRBV12-4 to TRBJ1-1; no clear D. The receptor comes from a man between 18 and 35 years old who received the YFV17D yellow fever vaccine. The sample consisted of CD4+ T cells sorted from PBMCs, taken 10 days after the yellow fever booster vaccination. The CDR3 nucleotides read TGTGCCAGCAGTCCGATAGGAATGAACACTGAAGCTTTCTTT. Translation: CASSPIGMNTEAFF.